This T cell receptor beta chain was recorded in a study of T cell responses to AZD1222 COVID-19 vaccine. Study-level findings and limits: Across spike, vaccine-associated CD4 TCRs were found, dominant at 160-218 and 743-854.

Libraries were prepared by immunoSEQ multiplex PCR; TCRdb keeps only in-frame clonotypes and omits some of them. The repertoire holds 100,000 to 150,000 clones, approximately 86% seen once, with 1.3% to 1.5% in the top ten. Trimming removed 2 bases from V and 0 bases from J, with 9 bases in between. Germline CDR1 SGHRS, CDR2 YFSETQ. The CDR3 has 15 residues. With respect to this clone: The antigen is not known.

The V gene is TRBV5-1, the J gene TRBJ1-3, with D hard to call. The sequence was collected from an adult in good health. The input for sequencing was peripheral blood, taken on day 0 of AZD1222 vaccination. CDR3 region: CASSFPDNSGNTIYF. In DNA, the CDR3 is TGCGCCAGCAGCTTCCCTGACAACTCTGGAAACACCATATATTTT.